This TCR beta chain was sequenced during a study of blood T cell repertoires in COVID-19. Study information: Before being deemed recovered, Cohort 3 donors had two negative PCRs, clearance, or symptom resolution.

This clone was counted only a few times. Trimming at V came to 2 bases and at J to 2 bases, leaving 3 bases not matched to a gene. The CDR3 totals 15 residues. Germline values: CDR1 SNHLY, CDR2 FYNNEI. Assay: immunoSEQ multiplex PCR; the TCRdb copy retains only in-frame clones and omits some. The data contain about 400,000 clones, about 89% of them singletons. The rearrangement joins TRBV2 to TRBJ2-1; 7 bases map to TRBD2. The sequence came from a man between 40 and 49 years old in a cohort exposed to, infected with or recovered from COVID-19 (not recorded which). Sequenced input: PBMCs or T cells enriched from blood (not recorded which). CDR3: CASSETGLAYNEQFF. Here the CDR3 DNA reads TGTGCCAGCAGTGAAACTGGACTAGCCTACAATGAGCAGTTCTTC. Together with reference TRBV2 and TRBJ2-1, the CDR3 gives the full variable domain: EPEVTQTPSHQVTQMGQEVILRCVPISNHLYFYWYRQILGQKVEFLVSFYNNEISEKSEIFDDQFSVERPDGSNFTLKIRSTKLEDSAMYFCASSETGLAYNEQFFGPGTRLTVL.